This is a list of T cell receptor beta chains from one sample in a study of human T cells and chemical hapten exposure. TCRdb analysed the RACE reads with MiXCR anew, one entry per CDR3 protein. The table lists some 64,000 distinct CDR3 sequences, 9.5% to 11% of them singletons, with around 2.1% in the top ten. The source material was whole blood, sampled in connection with sensitization to the hapten diphenylcyclopropenone (DPC). These receptors were obtained from a woman aged 30 to 39 with alopecia areata. Some clones in this sample may be carry-over from other donors' samples. Each CDR3 is given with its conserved first and last residue. D genes are given only for firm matches. Expanded clones get a size class; other rows say once, few or many, or leave the size out.

d_call clone_size j_call v_call cdr3_aa cdr3_nt
. few TRBJ1-2 TRBV12-3/TRBV12-4 CASSRGQHYTF TGTGCCAGCAGCCGCGGACAGCACTACACCTTC
. few TRBJ2-3 TRBV24-1 CATGERGADTQYF TGTGCCACCGGAGAAAGGGGGGCAGATACGCAGTATTTT
. . TRBJ1-4 TRBV25-1 CASRQGFNEKLFF TGTGCCAGCAGACAGGGCTTTAATGAAAAACTGTTTTTT
. once TRBJ2-1 TRBV7-2 CASSEQNEQFF TGTGCCAGCAGCGAACAGAATGAGCAGTTCTTC
. . TRBJ1-1 TRBV10-2 CASMGGGGPGGEAFF TGCGCCAGCATGGGAGGTGGGGGGCCCGGCGGTGAAGCTTTCTTT
. . TRBJ1-2 TRBV3-1 CASSHDGQNYGYTF TGTGCCAGCAGCCATGACGGACAGAACTATGGCTACACCTTC
. . TRBJ1-3 TRBV10-3 CAIREVNSGNTIYF TGTGCCATCAGAGAGGTGAACTCTGGAAACACCATATATTTT
TRBD1 . TRBJ1-5 TRBV3-1 CASSQGVGGGQPQHF TGTGCCAGCAGCCAAGGTGTAGGGGGCGGTCAGCCCCAGCATTTT
. many TRBJ2-1 TRBV6-2/TRBV6-3 CASSTQGVDNEQFF TGTGCCAGCAGTACTCAGGGCGTCGACAATGAGCAGTTCTTC
TRBD1 . TRBJ1-5 TRBV12-3/TRBV12-4 CASTTGGGRNQPQHF TGTGCCAGCACCACAGGGGGCGGACGCAATCAGCCCCAGCATTTT
. many TRBJ2-2 TRBV21-1 CAKKEAGMNTGELFF TGTGCCAAAAAAGAGGCAGGGATGAACACCGGGGAGCTGTTTTTT
TRBD1 . TRBJ2-7 TRBV19 CATRRDSSYEQYF TGTGCCACCCGAAGGGACAGCTCCTACGAGCAGTACTTC
TRBD1 few TRBJ2-1 TRBV11-1 CASSVTQGDRYNEQFF TGTGCCAGCAGCGTGACTCAGGGGGATAGGTACAATGAGCAGTTCTTC
. few TRBJ1-6 TRBV10-3 CAITGVVDSPLHF TGTGCCATCACTGGGGTAGTGGATTCACCCCTCCACTTT
. . TRBJ2-1 TRBV7-9 CASSLVGASSYNEQFF TGTGCCAGCAGCTTAGTAGGGGCTAGCTCCTACAATGAGCAGTTCTTC
. . TRBJ2-2 TRBV5-1 CASSLTGEDTGELFF TGCGCCAGCAGCTTAACAGGGGAGGACACCGGGGAGCTGTTTTTT
. few TRBJ2-4 TRBV30 CAWSSGPNIQYF TGTGCCTGGAGTTCAGGACCGAACATTCAGTACTTC
. few TRBJ2-1 TRBV3-1 CASSTYNEQFF TGTGCCAGTAGCACTTACAATGAGCAGTTCTTC
. . TRBJ1-6 TRBV6-6 CASSYDRGLLNSPLHF TGTGCCAGCAGTTACGACCGCGGGCTGCTTAATTCACCCCTCCACTTT
. few TRBJ2-1 TRBV7-6 CASSLDQGNEQFF TGTGCCAGCAGCTTGGACCAGGGCAATGAGCAGTTCTTC
. . TRBJ2-3 TRBV4-1 CASSQEGDSTDTQYF TGCGCCAGCAGCCAAGAAGGAGACTCTACAGATACGCAGTATTTT
. . TRBJ2-1 TRBV11-3 CASSLGLGAGNEQFF TGTGCCAGCAGCTTAGGTTTGGGCGCGGGGAATGAGCAGTTCTTC
. few TRBJ1-2 TRBV14 CASSQAQGTNYGYTF TGTGCCAGCAGCCAAGCTCAGGGGACTAACTATGGCTACACCTTC
. few TRBJ1-4 TRBV3-1 CASSQVPPGHLGTSEKLFF TGTGCCAGCAGCCAAGTTCCCCCTGGACACCTGGGGACGAGTGAAAAACTGTTTTTT
. . TRBJ2-7 TRBV27 CASSPKLDRSYEQYF TGTGCCAGCAGTCCCAAACTAGATAGGTCCTACGAGCAGTACTTC
TRBD1 . TRBJ1-5 TRBV18 CASSPGTGHQPQHF TGTGCCAGCTCACCAGGGACAGGGCATCAGCCCCAGCATTTT
. few TRBJ2-1 TRBV18 CASSPGEGHNEQFF TGTGCCAGCTCCCCAGGGGAGGGGCACAATGAGCAGTTCTTC